This TCR beta chain was sequenced in a study of cytomegalovirus exposure and HLA in healthy donors. There are 16 residues in the CDR3. CDR1 is SGHTA and CDR2 is FQGNSA in the germline V gene. The ends lost 7 bases at V and 6 bases at J; junction bases unmatched: 13. Vbeta (60) and Jbeta (13) primers were used in the PCR. The method was immunoSEQ multiplex PCR; TCRdb's version includes in-frame clones alone and lacks a portion of them. The table shows some 42,000 clones, with about 50% occurring only once. The sequence derives from a human donor in good health. The genes are TRBV7-2 and TRBJ2-1; 9 bases agree with TRBD2. The material sequenced was PBMCs. CDR3 protein: CASIHYRGTSSNEQFF. The CDR3 region has the DNA TGTGCCAGCATTCATTATAGAGGGACTAGCAGCAATGAGCAGTTCTTC.